The 4 T cell receptor beta chains reported below all come from one sample, sequenced in a study of control samples from healthy donors and cancer patients. TCRdb's table, derived via immunoSEQ multiplex PCR, lists solely in-frame clones and lacks some. The repertoire has some 130,000 clones, 90% of them found once; the top ten carry 2% to 2.5%. Sequenced material: blood. These receptors were obtained from a man aged 18 to 29 in good health.

This clone occurred a few times. The rearrangement links TRBV24-1 to TRBJ2-2; tentative D call: TRBD2 (6 bases). The germline gives CDR1 KGHDR, CDR2 SFDVKD. This CDR3 region has 18 residues. Trimming took 2 bases from V and 2 from J, leaving 17 bases between them. The CDR3 DNA reads TGTGCCACCAGTGATTACGGGGCCCCGGAGGGCAACACCGGGGAGCTGTTTTTT. It codes for CATSDYGAPEGNTGELFF.

The chain has TRBV4-3 and TRBJ1-2; 11 bases are shared with TRBD1. Germline trimming cut 3 bases from V and 5 bases from J; bases unmatched to any gene: 11. Germline values: CDR1 LGHNA, CDR2 YSLEER. The CDR3 is 17 residues long. The CDR3 sequence: CASSQGIRTGGAYGYTF. CDR3 DNA sequence: TGCGCCAGCAGCCAGGGAATTCGGACAGGGGGCGCGTATGGCTACACCTTC.

This chain links TRBV5-1 with TRBJ2-1; 7 bases are a match to TRBD1. The CDR3 is made up of 15 amino acids. The germline CDR1 and CDR2 sequences are SGHRS and YFSETQ. J lost 4 bases, V lost 1 base, and 5 bases had no gene match. CDR3 nucleotide sequence: TGCGCCAGCAGCTTGACAGGGGAAGGGTACAATGAGCAGTTCTTC. It specifies CASSLTGEGYNEQFF.

The chain recombines TRBV5-1 with TRBJ1-6; 7 bases are a match to TRBD1. V trimming: 4 bases; J trimming: 8 bases; junction bases outside the gene matches: 12. Germline V lookup: CDR1 SGHRS, CDR2 YFSETQ. The CDR3 has 16 residues. The CDR3 region is CASSPSGQPLDSPLHF. The CDR3 bases are TGCGCCAGCAGCCCCTCGGGACAGCCGTTAGATTCACCCCTCCACTTT.